This T cell receptor beta chain was found in a study of Ad26.COV2.S vaccination and SARS-CoV-2 variants. Study overall: Doses of Ad26.COV2.S were injected into muscle once or twice, 56 days apart.

The CDR3 consists of 14 residues. Trimming removed 0 bases at V and 6 bases at J, with 10 bases between. Germline lookup yields CDR1 SGHRS and CDR2 YFSETQ. The treatment was: 19 received Ad26.COV2.S at low or high dose, single or two shots; about 5 received placebo; per-sample allocation not given. Samples analyzed were those drawn on day 63 after the first vaccine or placebo injection. Using immunoSEQ multiplex PCR, the repertoire was profiled, and TCRdb retains in-frame clones only, with some absent. The sample includes fewer than 500,000 clones, 90% of them seen just once. Source: peripheral blood, taken in a trial of Ad26.COV2.S vaccine versus placebo. The rearrangement joins TRBV5-1 to TRBJ1-5, with D perhaps TRBD1 (6 bases). The source of this sequence is a person aged 18 to 59 who received the Ad26.COV2.S COVID-19 vaccine or a placebo. The CDR3 sequence: CASSLEGGTQPQHF. The DNA of the CDR3 is TGCGCCAGCAGCTTGGAGGGGGGCACTCAGCCCCAGCATTTT. Filled out from reference TRBV5-1 and TRBJ1-5, the complete variable domain reads KAGVTQTPRYLIKTRGQQVTLSCSPISGHRSVSWYQQTPGQGLQFLFEYFSETQRNKGNFPGRFSGRQFSNSRSEMNVSTLELGDSALYLCASSLEGGTQPQHFGDGTRLSIL.